A single sample gave rise to the 26 T cell receptor beta chains below, sequenced in a study of blood T cells in healthy people across ages. For the second PCR, which ran for 7 to 11 cycles, a sample-barcoded 5' primer and a J-beta primer mix were used. In TCRdb, the 5' RACE reads were re-called with MiXCR into one record per CDR3 protein. Here the sample spans about 780,000 distinct CDR3 sequences, around 24% being singletons. Separately, the same data were catalogued under a study of T cells of mothers and their children.

Sequenced: blood. Source of these receptors: a boy younger than 18 in good health.

In this sample, this clonotype turned up a few times. The V and J genes are TRBV29-1 and TRBJ2-1; perhaps TRBD2 as D (7 bases). The germline gives CDR1 SQVTM, CDR2 ANQGSEA. The germline V and J ends were trimmed by 4 bases and 4 bases, with 11 bases remaining between them. The CDR3 extends over 13 amino acids. This CDR3 reads CSVARGLYNEQFF. CDR3 DNA sequence: TGCAGCGTTGCGCGGGGGCTATACAATGAGCAGTTCTTC.

The sample holds a few counts of this clonotype. The gene calls are TRBV6-2 or TRBV6-3 and TRBJ2-5; possibly TRBD1 for D (5 bases). This CDR3 contains 14 residues. Germline loops: CDR1 MNHEY, CDR2 SVGEGT. The V end was cut by 4 bases, the J end by 3 bases, with 12 bases between. In DNA, the CDR3 is TGTGCCAGCAGTTTCCCTCTACAGGAAGAGACCCAGTACTTC. Translating it yields CASSFPLQEETQYF.

Here the CDR3 reads CASSLGGTETYEQYF. In DNA, the CDR3 is TGCGCCAGCAGCTTGGGAGGGACAGAGACCTACGAGCAGTACTTC. The gene calls are TRBV5-1 and TRBJ2-5; TRBD1 aligns across 7 bases. The DNA end favors TRBJ2-7, so the J call may be wrong. The CDR3 extends over 15 amino acids. Germline CDR1 is SGHRS and CDR2 is YFSETQ.

About this clonotype: A read error may account for a junction end that differs from germline. The chain employs TRBV13 and TRBJ2-5; D is perhaps TRBD1 (5 bases). The CDR3 is made up of 13 amino acids. Germline assignment: CDR1 PRHDT and CDR2 FYEKMQ (reference sequence). The CDR3 coding sequence is TGTGTCAGCAGTATAAGGGGTTTGGAGACCCAGTACTTC. It codes for CVSSIRGLETQYF.

This clonotype occurred a few times. V usage is TRBV30 and J usage is TRBJ2-7; a weak D match, TRBD2 (6 bases). The germline CDR1 and CDR2 sequences are GTSNPN and SVGIG (reference sequence). V gave up 5 bases and J gave up 3 bases, with 14 bases separating them. The CDR3 contains 13 residues. The DNA of the CDR3 is TGTGCCTGGGACCCGGGACTTAGCTACGAGCAGTACTTC. This sequence encodes CAWDPGLSYEQYF.

This clonotype was counted a few times. V usage is TRBV7-2 and J usage is TRBJ2-3; D uncertain. With 5 bases removed from V and 1 base from J, the gap between germline ends came to 13 bases. This CDR3 spans 15 amino acids. Germline V gives CDR1 SGHTA, CDR2 FQGNSA. The CDR3, as DNA: TGTGCCAGCAGCCCCCGAGGCAGAGGCACAGATACGCAGTATTTT. Protein: CASSPRGRGTDTQYF.

This clonotype was observed a few times. V gene TRBV12-3 or TRBV12-4 combines with J gene TRBJ2-5; maybe TRBD1 (5 bases). The CDR3 has 14 residues. Trimming removed 6 bases at V and 5 bases at J, with 16 bases between. CDR3 loop: CASSRFRGAETQYF. The CDR3 bases are TGTGCCAGCAGCCGATTTAGGGGCGCGGAGACCCAGTACTTC.

This clonotype came up once. The V call is TRBV19, the J call TRBJ1-2; possible D gene TRBD1, 5 bases. Germline lookup yields CDR1 LNHDA and CDR2 SQIVND (reference sequence). V was shortened by 6 bases and J by 5 bases, with 16 bases between the two germline ends. CDR3 size: 14 residues. The CDR3 coding sequence is TGTGCCAGTAGCCCGACAGAGGCGGGGTATGGCTACACCTTC. It yields the protein CASSPTEAGYGYTF.

The chain employs TRBV5-1 and TRBJ1-5, with 10 bases lining up with TRBD1. With V trimmed by 4 bases and J by 8 bases, 6 bases remained unmatched. Germline assignment: CDR1 SGHRS and CDR2 YFSETQ. The CDR3 length is 14 residues. CDR3 DNA sequence: TGCGCCAGCAGCCAGGGGGACAGGGGTAAGCCCCAGCATTTT. Protein product: CASSQGDRGKPQHF. The full variable domain, in which reference TRBV5-1 and TRBJ1-5 provide the parts outside the CDR3, is KAGVTQTPRYLIKTRGQQVTLSCSPISGHRSVSWYQQTPGQGLQFLFEYFSETQRNKGNFPGRFSGRQFSNSRSEMNVSTLELGDSALYLCASSQGDRGKPQHFGDGTRLSIL.

The genes are TRBV25-1 and TRBJ2-5; 8 bases are shared with TRBD2. With 7 bases clipped from V and 5 bases from J, the junction kept 9 bases outside the gene matches. Germline V gene lookup returns CDR1 MGHDK and CDR2 SYGVNS. The CDR3 spans 14 residues. CDR3 amino acids: CASTTSGGAETQYF. DNA of the CDR3: TGTGCCAGCACCACAAGCGGGGGCGCGGAGACCCAGTACTTC.

The chain carries TRBV2 and TRBJ2-5; tentatively, D is TRBD1 (7 bases). The better agreement between TRBJ2-1 and the DNA end casts doubt on the J call. The CDR3 covers 14 residues. Germline V lookup: CDR1 SNHLY, CDR2 FYNNEI. The CDR3 coding sequence is TGTGCCAGCAGTATCAGACAGGGAGGCGATGAGCAGTTCTTC. This translates into CASSIRQGGDEQFF.

This clonotype was seen a few times. This chain joins TRBV27 and TRBJ1-4, with D possibly matching TRBD1 (6 bases). Germline-derived CDR1 and CDR2 are MNHEY and SMNVEV (reference sequence). V dropped 10 bases and J dropped 3 bases, with 24 bases sitting between them. CDR3 length equals 17 residues. The CDR3 DNA reads TGTGCCACCCTCGCTAGGGGGACCTCAATTTCTAATGAAAAACTGTTTTTT. Translated: CATLARGTSISNEKLFF.

The CDR3 is CASSLDPRQLNEKLFF. CDR3 bases: TGTGCCAGCAGCTTAGATCCGAGACAGCTTAATGAAAAACTGTTTTTT. This rearrangement joins TRBV7-9 to TRBJ1-4; D may be TRBD1 (5 bases). This CDR3 region has 16 residues. V dropped 1 base and J dropped 4 bases, with 13 bases sitting between them. The germline gives CDR1 SEHNR, CDR2 FQNEAQ (reference sequence).

The chain joins TRBV7-8 to TRBJ2-7, with 9 bases that match TRBD1. The length of the CDR3 is 16 residues. CDR1 is SGHVS, CDR2 FQNEAQ, per germline. Losses at the gene ends were 2 bases for V and 7 bases for J; bases not matched to a gene: 12. The CDR3 protein is CASSLPLGTGTGEQYF. The CDR3, as DNA: TGTGCCAGCAGCTTACCCCTGGGGACAGGGACGGGGGAGCAGTACTTC. The variable domain in full, completed from reference TRBV7-8 and TRBJ2-7, reads GAGVSQSPRYKVAKRGQDVALRCDPISGHVSLFWYQQALGQGPEFLTYFQNEAQLDKSGLPSDRFFAERPEGSVSTLKIQRTQQEDSAVYLCASSLPLGTGTGEQYFGPGTRLTVT.

CDR3 nucleotides: TGTGCCAGCAGCTTAGAGAGTTTGAGCTCCTACGAGCAGTACTTC. This sequence encodes CASSLESLSSYEQYF. This chain joins TRBV11-2 and TRBJ2-7; D not certain. Trimming took off 0 bases at V and 0 bases at J, with 9 bases between the two ends. Germline loops: CDR1 SGHAT, CDR2 FQNNGV. CDR3 length equals 15 residues.

This sequence joins TRBV3-1 and TRBJ1-1, with TRBD1 identical over 9 bases. V shed 7 bases and J 1 base; nucleotides not matched to a gene: 4. Germline V gives CDR1 LGHDT, CDR2 YNNKEL (reference sequence). The length of the CDR3 is 14 residues. CDR3: CASNNRGQNTEAFF. Here the CDR3 DNA reads TGTGCCAGCAATAACAGGGGGCAGAACACTGAAGCTTTCTTT.

This clonotype has a handful of counts. The J gene is TRBJ2-1, the V gene TRBV6-1, with D tentatively TRBD2 (6 bases). Germline CDR1 reads MNHNS; CDR2 reads SASEGT. V lost 3 bases and J lost 7, with 16 bases in between. The CDR3 consists of 15 residues. The CDR3 nucleotides are TGTGCCAGCAGTGAGTGGGACTCCGAGGGGAATGAGCAGTTCTTC. Protein product: CASSEWDSEGNEQFF.

The chain couples TRBV7-9 to TRBJ1-6; no clear D. V dropped 6 bases and J dropped 7 bases, with 10 bases sitting between them. This CDR3 comprises 13 residues. Per the germline V gene, CDR1 is SEHNR and CDR2 is FQNEAQ (reference sequence). The CDR3 reads CASRTGGNSPLHF. CDR3 in DNA: TGTGCCAGCAGAACCGGAGGCAATTCACCCCTCCACTTT.

This clonotype was detected many times. The chain couples TRBV19 to TRBJ1-1; D is unclear. Trimming stripped 10 bases from V and 1 base from J, with 13 bases between. CDR3 length: 13 residues. Germline loops: CDR1 LNHDA, CDR2 SQIVND (reference sequence). DNA for the CDR3: TGTGCCACAACCACCTGGGGGAACACTGAAGCTTTCTTT. Translation: CATTTWGNTEAFF.

This clonotype was counted between two and nine times. V usage is TRBV20-1 and J usage is TRBJ2-5, with a weak D call TRBD2 (6 bases). CDR3 length: 17 amino acids. Germline CDR1 and CDR2: DFQATT and SNEGSKA (reference sequence). V was cut by 3 bases and J by 5 bases, with 25 bases left in between. CDR3 sequence reads: CSARPERADRGWETQYF. CDR3 DNA: TGCAGTGCTAGGCCCGAGCGGGCGGACCGAGGGTGGGAGACCCAGTACTTC.

This clonotype was detected once. The genes are TRBV7-9 and TRBJ2-5; the D is unclear. Matching the DNA end better, TRBJ2-7 makes the J call doubtful. Germline lookup yields CDR1 SEHNR and CDR2 FQNEAQ (reference sequence). CDR3 length: 14 amino acids. CDR3: CASSLATWPVEQYF. The CDR3 region has the DNA TGTGCCAGCAGCTTAGCAACCTGGCCCGTCGAGCAGTACTTC.

V is TRBV5-5 and J is TRBJ1-4, with TRBD1 as a possible D gene (6 bases). With 0 bases removed from V and 7 bases from J, the gap between germline ends came to 19 bases. The CDR3 is 17 residues long. CDR1 SGHKS and CDR2 YYEKEE come from the germline V gene (reference sequence). The CDR3 loop reads CASSLARVAAGAEKLFF. CDR3 DNA: TGTGCCAGCAGCTTGGCCAGGGTTGCGGCAGGGGCTGAAAAACTGTTTTTT.

Details on this clonotype: The junction departs from germline at one end; a sequencing error may be responsible. CDR3 nucleotides: TGCGCCAGCACCTTGACAGGGGCTGGCACCGGGGAGCTGTTTTTT. Residues: CASTLTGAGTGELFF. The chain employs TRBV5-1 and TRBJ2-2; 8 nucleotides agree with TRBD1. Germline assignment: CDR1 SGHRS and CDR2 YFSETQ. This CDR3 region has 15 residues. The entire variable domain, with the rest obtained from reference TRBV5-1 and TRBJ2-2, is as follows: KAGVTQTPRYLIKTRGQQVTLSCSPISGHRSVSWYQQTPGQGLQFLFEYFSETQRNKGNFPGRFSGRQFSNSRSEMNVSTLELGDSALYLCASTLTGAGTGELFFGEGSRLTVL.

V is TRBV20-1 and J is TRBJ2-7; D ambiguous. The J call may be incorrect, as the DNA end agrees better with TRBJ2-5. The CDR3 has 13 residues. Germline V gene data show CDR1 as DFQATT and CDR2 as SNEGSKA (reference sequence). Written as DNA, the CDR3 is TGCAGTGCTAGTTTTGCCGCCCCAGGGACCCAGTACTTC. This gives the protein CSASFAAPGTQYF.

This clonotype was seen a handful of times. The chain uses TRBV7-2 and TRBJ1-1, with D perhaps matching TRBD1 (5 bases). CDR3 length: 15 amino acids. The V gene's germline CDR1 is SGHTA and CDR2 FQGNSA. Trimming shortened V by 4 bases and J by 5 bases, and 17 bases separated the two germline ends. DNA of the CDR3: TGTGCCAGCAGCTCTGGGGGTAACAGCGGAACTGAAGCTTTCTTT. Residues: CASSSGGNSGTEAFF.

The chain recombines TRBV20-1 with TRBJ2-2; 8 bases fit TRBD1. From germline, CDR1 is DFQATT and CDR2 SNEGSKA (reference sequence). J lost 1 base, V lost 3 bases, and 7 bases had no gene match. CDR3 length equals 16 residues. Here the CDR3 reads CSARIPGGENTGELFF. DNA of the CDR3: TGCAGTGCTAGGATTCCAGGGGGCGAGAACACCGGGGAGCTGTTTTTT.